Detailed here is one T cell receptor beta chain. The sample comes from a study of blood T cell repertoires in COVID-19. Across the whole study: The analysed material was cDNA or gDNA that came from T cells, B-cell-depleted T cells, or PBMCs.

Seattle's enrolled individuals joined amid active infection and were then monitored longitudinally. The CDR3 extends over 14 amino acids. Germline V gene data show CDR1 as MNHEY and CDR2 as SVGAGI. The V end lost 6 bases, the J end lost 7 bases, and 18 bases lay between the germline ends. The authors' processing: Reference gene primer amplification in the assay estimated nucleated cell counts. Produced via immunoSEQ multiplex PCR; TCRdb's table is partial and in-frame only. Clone size and V and J calls were adopted from that table, with D and trimming inferred from the DNA. The table has about 170,000 clones, about 87% seen once.

This clonotype originated in a woman of 80 years or more with COVID-19, enrolled during active disease. Sequencing was carried out using peripheral blood. The rearrangement uses TRBV6-5 and TRBJ1-1; D gene ambiguous. CDR3 bases: TGTGCCAGCAGAACCTCCGGACTGGTTATTGAAGCTTTCTTT. Translating it yields CASRTSGLVIEAFF.